The 21 T cell receptor beta chains presented below share a single source sample, sequenced in a study of shared clonotypes between healthy human individuals. Sequenced by immunoSEQ multiplex PCR; TCRdb stores in-frame clones only, minus some. The repertoire holds about half a million clones, with around 77% as singletons. The sample consisted of PBMCs. The receptor set was obtained from a woman aged 40 to 49 in good health. Some clones in this sample may be carry-over from other donors' samples.

Points on this clone: The same CDR3 can be traced to other DNA sequences in this sample. This sequence joins TRBV9 and TRBJ1-3; tentatively, D is TRBD1 (6 bases). V lost 0 bases, J lost 1 base, and 8 bases lay in between. Germline lookup yields CDR1 SGDLS and CDR2 YYNGEE. The CDR3 is 15 amino acids. Here the CDR3 DNA reads TGTGCCAGCAGCGTAGAAGGGGGATCTGGAAACACCATATATTTT. This codes for CASSVEGGSGNTIYF.

In the case of this clone: The same CDR3 can be traced to other DNA sequences in this sample. The CDR3 DNA is TGCGCCAGCAGCTTAAGATCTAACTCCTACGAGCAGTACTTC. This sequence encodes CASSLRSNSYEQYF. The chain links TRBV5-1 to TRBJ2-7, with D unclear. The CDR3 runs to 14 residues. Germline values: CDR1 SGHRS, CDR2 YFSETQ. V was shortened by 2 bases and J by 0 bases, with 9 bases between the two germline ends.

In nucleotides, the CDR3 is TGCAGCGTTGGGGGGCCTTCCCCCAATGGCTACACCTTC. It yields the protein CSVGGPSPNGYTF. This rearrangement joins TRBV29-1 to TRBJ1-2; weak D call: TRBD1 (6 bases). Germline lookup yields CDR1 SQVTM and CDR2 ANQGSEA. V was pared by 4 bases and J by 6 bases, with 15 bases between. CDR3 size: 13 residues.

The V gene is TRBV18, the J gene TRBJ2-5; tentatively, D is TRBD1 or TRBD2 (5 bases each). V lost 3 bases and J 4 bases, leaving 12 bases between the germline ends. CDR1 and CDR2 from the germline V gene are KGHSH and LQKENI. The CDR3 contains 14 residues. The CDR3 spells CASSPTRGRETQYF. CDR3 bases: TGTGCCAGCTCACCCACTAGGGGCCGAGAGACCCAGTACTTC.

This rearrangement joins TRBV14 to TRBJ2-2; D is uncertain. Germline V CDR1 and CDR2: SGHDN, FVKESK. Trimming took off 3 bases at V and 5 bases at J, with 13 bases between the two ends. CDR3 length: 15 residues. DNA for the CDR3: TGTGCCAGCAGCCATTACCGGCAAGGGACCGGGGAGCTGTTTTTT. This codes for CASSHYRQGTGELFF.

The chain is built from TRBV6-5 and TRBJ2-1; 7 bases line up with TRBD2. The CDR3 totals 15 residues. The V segment lost 2 bases and the J segment 6 bases; nucleotides outside the gene matches: 7. In germline, CDR1 is MNHEY, CDR2 SVGAGI. For the CDR3, the DNA is TGTGCCAGCAGTTACCAGGGACTACAATCCAATGAGCAGTTCTTC. It codes for CASSYQGLQSNEQFF.

The chain employs TRBV2 and TRBJ2-6, with D tentatively TRBD2 (7 bases). CDR3 length: 15 amino acids. V gave up 11 bases and J gave up 2 bases, with 16 bases separating them. The V gene's germline CDR1 is SNHLY and CDR2 FYNNEI. CDR3 loop: CAGGAERAGANVLTF. In DNA form, the CDR3 reads TGTGCCGGGGGGGCGGAGAGGGCTGGGGCCAACGTCCTGACTTTC.

Concerning this clone: This likely reflects a read error, since a far larger clone is one base away. In this CDR3 the conserved last residue, phenylalanine or tryptophan, is missing, so a read error is likely. The V gene is TRBV15, the J gene TRBJ2-3; D is undetermined. Trimming took off 5 bases at V and 2 bases at J, with 14 bases between the two ends. CDR3 length equals 15 residues. In germline, CDR1 is LNHNV, CDR2 YYDKDF (reference sequence). CDR3 region: CATSPFGGATDTQYS. CDR3 nucleotides: TGTGCCACCAGCCCTTTTGGCGGAGCCACAGATACGCAGTATTCT.

The chain joins TRBV5-1 to TRBJ2-7, with 7 bases identical to TRBD1. CDR3 length: 15 residues. Trimming took 3 bases from V and 0 from J; bases not matched to a gene: 6. Germline values: CDR1 SGHRS, CDR2 YFSETQ. CDR3 sequence (DNA): TGCGCCAGCAGCTATACAGGGGCCAGCTCCTACGAGCAGTACTTC. Residues: CASSYTGASSYEQYF.

The chain couples TRBV9 to TRBJ1-2; 9 bases agree with TRBD1. V lost 1 base and J lost 8; bases outside the gene matches: 9. CDR3 size: 15 residues. The germline gives CDR1 SGDLS, CDR2 YYNGEE. The CDR3 DNA sequence: TGTGCCAGCAGCGTAACCGGGACAGGGCGCTACGGCTACACCTTC. Translated, it gives CASSVTGTGRYGYTF. Filled out from reference TRBV9 and TRBJ1-2, the complete variable domain reads DSGVTQTPKHLITATGQRVTLRCSPRSGDLSVYWYQQSLDQGLQFLIQYYNGEERAKGNILERFSAQQFPDLHSELNLSSLELGDSALYFCASSVTGTGRYGYTFGSGTRLTVV.

The gene calls are TRBV29-1 and TRBJ1-1; weak D call: TRBD1 (6 bases). Trimming shortened V by 7 bases and J by 1 base, and 13 bases separated the two germline ends. The V gene's germline CDR1 is SQVTM and CDR2 ANQGSEA. The CDR3 spans 13 residues. The chain's CDR3 is CSAEEQGNTEAFF. CDR3 in DNA: TGCAGCGCTGAGGAACAGGGGAACACTGAAGCTTTCTTT.

The chain carries TRBV29-1 and TRBJ1-1, with D perhaps TRBD1 (6 bases). Trimming pared 1 base from V and 0 bases from J, leaving 15 bases between. The germline V gene has CDR1 SQVTM and CDR2 ANQGSEA. The CDR3 is 16 residues long. CDR3 sequence: CSVEAARGFMNTEAFF. The CDR3 DNA reads TGCAGCGTTGAAGCCGCCAGGGGCTTCATGAACACTGAAGCTTTCTTT.

Concerning this clone itself: Given a far larger clone just one base away, this is likely a sequencing read error. The J gene is TRBJ1-1, the V gene TRBV9, with 9 bases fitting TRBD1. The V gene end was trimmed by 1 base and the J gene end by 6 bases; junction bases not matched to a gene: 7. The CDR3 extends over 15 amino acids. Germline loops: CDR1 SGDLS, CDR2 YYNGEE. CDR3 coding DNA: TGTGCCAGCAGCGTAAGGGGACAGGGCCATTCTGAAGCTTTCTTT. Its translation is CASSVRGQGHSEAFF.

In the case of this clone: A clone one base away is much larger, so this may be a read error. The gene calls are TRBV4-3 and TRBJ2-1; no reliable D call. Germline CDR1 is LGHNA and CDR2 is YSLEER. The CDR3 totals 17 residues. For the CDR3, the DNA is TGCGCCAGCAGCCAAGATCCACCTATAAGCTCCTACAATGGGCAGTTCTTC. This sequence encodes CASSQDPPISSYNGQFF.

This chain links TRBV5-1 with TRBJ1-2, with 7 bases aligning to TRBD1. This CDR3 is built from 14 residues. The J segment lost 7 bases and the V segment lost 0 bases, leaving 6 bases of the junction unmatched. Germline assignment: CDR1 SGHRS and CDR2 YFSETQ. CDR3 nucleotide sequence: TGCGCCAGCAGCTTGGTAGGGACAGACTGTGGCTACACCTTC. It is translated as CASSLVGTDCGYTF. The whole variable domain, filled in from reference TRBV5-1 and TRBJ1-2, reads KAGVTQTPRYLIKTRGQQVTLSCSPISGHRSVSWYQQTPGQGLQFLFEYFSETQRNKGNFPGRFSGRQFSNSRSEMNVSTLELGDSALYLCASSLVGTDCGYTFGSGTRLTVV.

The chain joins TRBV2 to TRBJ2-5; unclear D gene. Trimming shortened V by 5 bases and J by 4 bases, and 11 bases separated the two germline ends. The CDR3 has 13 amino acids. The germline gives CDR1 SNHLY, CDR2 FYNNEI. The CDR3 loop is CASSLGPRETQYF. The DNA for the CDR3 is TGTGCCAGCAGTCTAGGTCCCCGAGAGACCCAGTACTTC.

This chain links TRBV4-2 with TRBJ2-3; 7 bases align to TRBD2. Germline lookup yields CDR1 LGHNA and CDR2 YNFKEQ. The CDR3 totals 16 residues. The trim removed 3 bases at V and 4 bases at J, leaving 10 bases unmatched. The CDR3 DNA reads TGTGCCAGCAGCCAGGGCGGGAGACAAAGTTCAGATACGCAGTATTTT. Residues: CASSQGGRQSSDTQYF.

The V gene is TRBV28, the J gene TRBJ1-5, with D tentatively TRBD1 (5 bases). The CDR3 runs 12 residues. Germline CDR1 reads MDHEN; CDR2 reads SYDVKM. The V end was cut by 6 bases, the J end by 5 bases, with 8 bases between. This CDR3 reads CASRGPHQPQHF. In nucleotides, the CDR3 is TGTGCCAGCAGGGGGCCGCATCAGCCCCAGCATTTT.

CDR3 sequence (DNA): TGTGCCAGCAGCGTAGATGAGGGGTGGCATGAGCAGTTCTTC. Translating gives CASSVDEGWHEQFF. The V gene is TRBV9, the J gene TRBJ2-1; possibly TRBD1 or TRBD2 for D (5 bases each). CDR3 size: 14 residues. The germline CDR1 and CDR2 sequences are SGDLS and YYNGEE. V lost 0 bases and J 8 bases, leaving 12 bases between the germline ends.

The V call is TRBV7-2, the J call TRBJ1-2; the D is unclear. CDR1 is SGHTA, CDR2 FQGNSA, per germline. V was clipped by 1 base and J by 4 bases, with 10 bases between them. The CDR3 has 14 residues. The CDR3 loop is CASSLGSTGYGYTF. Here the CDR3 DNA reads TGTGCCAGCAGCTTAGGGTCTACTGGCTATGGCTACACCTTC.

As regards this clone: Its ends do not fully match the called genes, so a read error is possible. Within the sample, other DNA sequences also encode this same CDR3. The chain carries TRBV29-1 and TRBJ1-1; 9 nucleotides line up with TRBD1. The CDR3 runs 13 residues. In germline, CDR1 is SQVTM, CDR2 ANQGSEA. CDR3 sequence: CSVEGGQGTEAFF. The CDR3 DNA follows: TGCAGCGTCGAAGGGGGACAGGGCACTGAAGCTTTCTTT.